The 26 T cell receptor beta chains given below trace back to one sample, sequenced in a study of T cell responses to AZD1222 COVID-19 vaccine. Sequencing used immunoSEQ multiplex PCR; TCRdb keeps in-frame clones, though not all of them. In the table there are roughly 180,000 clones, 94% of which are singletons. This material consisted of peripheral blood, taken on day 0 of AZD1222 vaccination. The receptors shown here come from an adult in good health.

The chain recombines TRBV27 with TRBJ2-7, with D tentatively TRBD1 (5 bases). This CDR3 contains 16 residues. Germline CDR1 is MNHEY and CDR2 is SMNVEV (reference sequence). Between the trimmed V and J ends, which lost 3 bases and 4 bases, there was a span of 19 bases. CDR3 amino acids: CASSFPGSIVYYEQYF. The DNA for the CDR3 is TGTGCCAGCAGTTTTCCAGGGTCCATAGTCTATTACGAGCAGTACTTC.

The chain couples TRBV30 to TRBJ1-4; D unresolved. Trimming shortened V by 7 bases and J by 0 bases, and 6 bases separated the two germline ends. This CDR3 has 12 residues. From germline, CDR1 is GTSNPN and CDR2 SVGIG (reference sequence). As DNA, the CDR3 is TGTGCCTATCGGTCAACTAATGAAAAACTGTTTTTT. Its protein is CAYRSTNEKLFF.

The genes are TRBV27 and TRBJ2-3, with a tentative D call TRBD2 (6 bases). V lost 6 bases, J lost 0 bases, and 16 bases lay in between. The CDR3 has 16 amino acids. From germline, CDR1 is MNHEY and CDR2 SMNVEV (reference sequence). CDR3 sequence reads: CASSWGTSLSTDTQYF. Written as DNA, the CDR3 is TGTGCCAGCAGCTGGGGGACTTCCCTCAGCACAGATACGCAGTATTTT.

The chain combines TRBV19 with TRBJ2-1; D is unclear. The CDR3 sequence is 15 residues long. Germline V gene data show CDR1 as LNHDA and CDR2 as SQIVND (reference sequence). The V end was cut by 4 bases, the J end by 3 bases, with 13 bases between. CDR3 amino acids: CASSRLQSSYNEQFF. CDR3 DNA: TGTGCCAGTAGTAGGTTGCAGTCTAGCTACAATGAGCAGTTCTTC.

The chain has TRBV27 and TRBJ2-1; 12 bases are shared with TRBD1. This CDR3 is built from 15 residues. V lost 3 bases and J lost 9; bases outside the gene matches: 6. From germline, CDR1 is MNHEY and CDR2 SMNVEV (reference sequence). CDR3 residues: CASSFQPGQGAEQFF. CDR3 DNA sequence: TGTGCCAGCAGTTTCCAACCGGGACAGGGGGCTGAGCAGTTCTTC.

This sequence joins TRBV9 and TRBJ2-1, with 9 positions matching TRBD2. Germline lookup yields CDR1 SGDLS and CDR2 YYNGEE. Unmatched junction bases numbered 4, after V lost 3 bases and J lost 0 bases. The CDR3 consists of 16 residues. This CDR3 reads CASSAPTSGSYNEQFF. CDR3 nucleotides: TGTGCCAGCAGCGCCCCGACTAGCGGCTCCTACAATGAGCAGTTCTTC. The complete variable domain, with remaining parts taken from reference TRBV9 and TRBJ2-1, reads DSGVTQTPKHLITATGQRVTLRCSPRSGDLSVYWYQQSLDQGLQFLIQYYNGEERAKGNILERFSAQQFPDLHSELNLSSLELGDSALYFCASSAPTSGSYNEQFFGPGTRLTVL.

This clone was counted a single time. This CDR3 is CASSQGQGDEQYF. CDR3 DNA: TGTGCCAGCAGCCAGGGACAGGGGGACGAGCAGTACTTC. The J gene is TRBJ2-7, the V gene TRBV9; 11 nucleotides agree with TRBD1. Germline V gene sequence: CDR1 SGDLS, CDR2 YYNGEE. Unmatched junction bases numbered 2, after V lost 4 bases and J lost 5 bases. The CDR3 sequence is 13 residues long.

This clone has just one count. The chain recombines TRBV18 with TRBJ2-7, with 8 bases identical to TRBD1. The CDR3 sequence is 15 residues long. Trimming removed 0 bases from V and 4 bases from J; junction bases left unmatched: 5. Germline CDR1 is KGHSH and CDR2 is LQKENI. This chain's CDR3 is CASSPPQGAKYEQYF. CDR3 in DNA: TGTGCCAGCTCACCACCGCAGGGGGCTAAGTACGAGCAGTACTTC.

The chain employs TRBV28 and TRBJ1-5, with D possibly matching TRBD1 (6 bases). The germline V and J ends were trimmed by 8 bases and 4 bases, with 15 bases remaining between them. The CDR3 is made up of 14 amino acids. Germline V gene data show CDR1 as MDHEN and CDR2 as SYDVKM. DNA of the CDR3: TGTGCCAGCGCTCCGGGGCAGGGGAATCAGCCCCAGCATTTT. The encoded protein is CASAPGQGNQPQHF.

The rearrangement links TRBV28 to TRBJ2-2; 7 bases fit TRBD2. The trim removed 2 bases at V and 1 base at J, leaving 1 base unmatched. The CDR3 has 15 residues. The germline CDR1 and CDR2 sequences are MDHEN and SYDVKM. As DNA, the CDR3 is TGTGCCAGCAGTTTACCGGGGGGGAACACCGGGGAGCTGTTTTTT. Protein sequence: CASSLPGGNTGELFF.

The sample holds one count of this clone. This chain uses TRBV6-5 with TRBJ2-3; 9 bases align to TRBD1. The CDR3 spans 15 residues. Germline-derived CDR1 and CDR2 are MNHEY and SVGAGI. Trimming took 7 bases from V and 2 from J; bases not matched to a gene: 7. DNA of the CDR3: TGTGCCAGCATTCCCACAGGGGGCGTCACAGATACGCAGTATTTT. It yields the protein CASIPTGGVTDTQYF.

This clone appeared once. The V call is TRBV2, the J call TRBJ2-1; 8 bases match TRBD1. This CDR3 region has 13 residues. Germline V gene sequence: CDR1 SNHLY, CDR2 FYNNEI. With 6 bases clipped from V and 9 bases from J, the junction kept 7 bases outside the gene matches. CDR3 DNA sequence: TGTGCCAGCAGCGACAGGGGTTTAAGTGAGCAGTTCTTC. It codes for CASSDRGLSEQFF.

In nucleotides, the CDR3 is TGTGCCATCAGTGTGGACCGGGATGACACAGATACGCAGTATTTT. Translation: CAISVDRDDTDTQYF. The chain uses TRBV10-3 and TRBJ2-3; weak D call: TRBD2 (5 bases). This CDR3 is built from 15 residues. V was clipped by 4 bases and J by 2 bases, with 13 bases between them. Germline CDR1 and CDR2: ENHRY and SYGVKD.

The rearrangement joins TRBV5-8 to TRBJ2-1; 14 bases match TRBD2. CDR3 length: 17 residues. Trimming took 0 bases from V and 9 from J; bases not matched to a gene: 8. Germline V gene sequence: CDR1 SGHTS, CDR2 YDEGEE. The CDR3 nucleotides are TGTGCCAGCAGCTTGGACGGGACTAGCGGGAGAGGGAGTGAGCAGTTCTTC. Translated: CASSLDGTSGRGSEQFF.

The CDR3 spells CSALQGTEAFF. The CDR3 nucleotides are TGCAGTGCACTGCAGGGAACTGAAGCTTTCTTT. The chain links TRBV20-1 to TRBJ1-1; tentatively, D is TRBD1 (5 bases). This CDR3 is built from 11 residues. The germline V gene encodes CDR1 DFQATT and CDR2 SNEGSKA (reference sequence). V was cut by 6 bases and J by 5 bases, with 10 bases left in between.

The CDR3 loop reads CASSRTGGHGYTF. In DNA, the CDR3 is TGTGCCAGCAGCCGGACAGGGGGCCATGGCTACACCTTC. The chain has TRBV5-4 and TRBJ1-2, with 11 bases that match TRBD1. The CDR3 runs 13 residues. Germline V gives CDR1 SGHNT, CDR2 YYREEE (reference sequence). V lost 4 bases and J lost 6; bases outside the gene matches: 2. The whole variable domain, remainder taken from reference TRBV5-4 and TRBJ1-2, is ETGVTQSPTHLIKTRGQQVTLRCSSQSGHNTVSWYQQALGQGPQFIFQYYREEENGRGNFPPRFSGLQFPNYSSELNVNALELDDSALYLCASSRTGGHGYTFGSGTRLTVV.

The rearrangement joins TRBV10-2 to TRBJ2-7; D is ambiguous. CDR1 is WSHSY and CDR2 is SAAADI in the germline V gene. V dropped 3 bases and J dropped 3 bases, with 6 bases sitting between them. The CDR3 has 12 amino acids. Written as DNA, the CDR3 is TGCGCCAGCAGTGAATCGCTCTACGAGCAGTACTTC. It specifies CASSESLYEQYF.

V and J are TRBV27 and TRBJ2-6; D unresolved. The germline CDR1 and CDR2 sequences are MNHEY and SMNVEV (reference sequence). CDR3 size: 14 residues. V was trimmed by 6 bases and J by 0 bases, leaving 6 bases between them. The DNA of the CDR3 is TGTGCCAGCAGCGGAAACTCTGGGGCCAACGTCCTGACTTTC. Residues: CASSGNSGANVLTF.

The rearrangement uses TRBV24-1 and TRBJ2-1; 9 nucleotides align to TRBD2. The length of the CDR3 is 18 residues. V lost 1 base to trimming and J lost 3 bases; unmatched junction nucleotides: 9. Germline CDR1 reads KGHDR; CDR2 reads SFDVKD. Here the CDR3 reads CATSDFPGAGGLYNEQFF. The CDR3 coding sequence is TGTGCCACCAGTGATTTTCCCGGGGCGGGAGGGCTCTACAATGAGCAGTTCTTC.

The chain links TRBV5-4 to TRBJ1-2; 9 positions match TRBD1. The CDR3 totals 17 residues. Trimming took 4 bases from V and 6 from J; bases not matched to a gene: 16. Germline loops: CDR1 SGHNT, CDR2 YYREEE (reference sequence). CDR3 residues: CASSPGQGLHGVNGYTF. Written as DNA, the CDR3 is TGTGCCAGCAGCCCCGGACAGGGGCTCCACGGGGTCAATGGCTACACCTTC. The whole variable domain, filled in from reference TRBV5-4 and TRBJ1-2, reads ETGVTQSPTHLIKTRGQQVTLRCSSQSGHNTVSWYQQALGQGPQFIFQYYREEENGRGNFPPRFSGLQFPNYSSELNVNALELDDSALYLCASSPGQGLHGVNGYTFGSGTRLTVV.

The chain is built from TRBV7-3 and TRBJ2-7; no definite D call. V dropped 1 base and J dropped 9 bases, with 4 bases sitting between them. The CDR3 sequence is 10 residues long. Germline V gene lookup returns CDR1 SGHTA and CDR2 FQGTGA. CDR3 sequence (DNA): TGTGCCAGCAGCTTAAAGGGGCAGTACTTC. Translated: CASSLKGQYF.

The chain has TRBV9 and TRBJ2-7, with D possibly TRBD2 on 5 matching bases. CDR1 and CDR2 from the germline V gene are SGDLS and YYNGEE. The germline V and J ends were trimmed by 4 bases and 7 bases, with 18 bases remaining between them. The CDR3 covers 14 residues. CDR3 sequence (DNA): TGTGCCAGCAGCCCAGTAGTTGGAGGCCAAGAGCAGTACTTC. This gives the protein CASSPVVGGQEQYF.

This rearrangement joins TRBV11-2 to TRBJ1-2; the match to TRBD1 covers 12 bases. Germline V gives CDR1 SGHAT, CDR2 FQNNGV. V trimming: 4 bases; J trimming: 6 bases; junction bases outside the gene matches: 12. The CDR3 is made up of 17 amino acids. For the CDR3, the DNA is TGTGCCAGCAGCTCCCCCGGGACAGGGGGCGGGAAAGATGGCTACACCTTC. Its protein product is CASSSPGTGGGKDGYTF.

V and J are TRBV6-5 and TRBJ1-5; D unclear. The germline V and J ends were trimmed by 4 bases and 0 bases, with 7 bases remaining between them. Per the germline V gene, CDR1 is MNHEY and CDR2 is SVGAGI. The CDR3 has 14 amino acids. This CDR3 is CASSLRYSNQPQHF. CDR3 DNA sequence: TGTGCCAGCAGTTTAAGATATAGCAATCAGCCCCAGCATTTT.

V is TRBV10-3 and J is TRBJ1-2; D may be TRBD1 (6 bases). The V gene lost 0 bases and the J gene lost 7 bases, with 27 bases spanning the gap. Germline V gene sequence: CDR1 ENHRY, CDR2 SYGVKD. CDR3 size: 19 residues. This chain's CDR3 is CAISESIAYAGAQDGGYTF. CDR3 DNA sequence: TGTGCCATCAGTGAGTCGATCGCTTACGCAGGGGCGCAGGATGGTGGCTACACCTTC.

The rearrangement joins TRBV4-2 to TRBJ2-7; unclear D gene. V lost 0 bases and J lost 6, with 15 bases in between. Germline-derived CDR1 and CDR2 are LGHNA and YNFKEQ. The CDR3 has 15 residues. The CDR3 protein is CASSQDGLSVSEQYF. The CDR3 DNA sequence: TGTGCCAGCAGCCAAGATGGCCTTTCCGTCTCCGAGCAGTACTTC.